This section outlines one T cell receptor (beta chain) sequence together with its context. Its antigen is not known. At one end the junction does not follow the germline gene, possibly because of a read error. The CDR3 loop spans 13 amino acids. CDR1 is SGHTA and CDR2 is FQGTGA in the germline V gene. This record comes from a study of tumor-infiltrating lymphocytes in primary liver carcinoma. About the research overall: Tissue type made little difference to sample yields of roughly 3.5 to 7.5 million productive TCRbeta reads.

Investigators took RNA and DNA out together from 20-30 mg of unsorted bulk tissue. A primer in the constant region served to generate TCR beta cDNA from about 470 ng of total RNA. A slightly modified ARM-PCR protocol with three nested multiplex PCR rounds produced these TCR beta libraries. TRBV1-TRBV30 forward primers and a C-beta reverse primer were used in the first two PCR rounds, which each ran for about 10 cycles. TCRdb redid the calling of the multiplex PCR reads with MiXCR, one entry per CDR3 protein. Altogether 90,000 to 150,000 distinct CDR3 sequences are present, 65% to 75% being singletons, with the ten largest covering about 8%. Points from the study as a whole: Against blood, tumors held a significantly higher top-250-clone fraction (p = 0.039).

The specimen was tumor-adjacent normal liver tissue. The genes are TRBV7-3 and TRBJ2-7; no reliable D call. This clonotype was sampled from a woman in her sixties with primary liver carcinoma and hepatitis B virus infection. The CDR3 sequence is CASNLNRAHKQYF. CDR3 nucleotide sequence: TGTGCCAGCAACTTAAATCGGGCTCACAAGCAGTATTTC. Full variable domain (remainder filled in from reference TRBV7-3 and TRBJ2-7): GAGVSQTPSNKVTEKGKYVELRCDPISGHTALYWYRQSLGQGPEFLIYFQGTGAADDSGLPNDRFFAVRPEGSVSTLKIQRTERGDSAVYLCASNLNRAHKQYFGPGTRLTVT.